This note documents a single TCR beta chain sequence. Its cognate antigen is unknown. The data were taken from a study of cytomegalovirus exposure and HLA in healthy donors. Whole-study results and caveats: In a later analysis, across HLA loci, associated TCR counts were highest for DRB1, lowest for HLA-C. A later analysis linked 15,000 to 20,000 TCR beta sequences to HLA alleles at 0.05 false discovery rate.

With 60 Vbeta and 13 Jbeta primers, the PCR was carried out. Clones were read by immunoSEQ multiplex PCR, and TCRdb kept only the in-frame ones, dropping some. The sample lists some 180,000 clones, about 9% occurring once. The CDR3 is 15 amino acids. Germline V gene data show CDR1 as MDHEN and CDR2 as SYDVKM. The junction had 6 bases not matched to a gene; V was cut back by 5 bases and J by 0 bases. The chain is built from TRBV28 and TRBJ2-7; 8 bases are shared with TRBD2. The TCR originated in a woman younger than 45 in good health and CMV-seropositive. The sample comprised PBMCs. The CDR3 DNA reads TGTGCCAGCAGTCCAGCTAGCGGGCGCTCCTACGAGCAGTACTTC. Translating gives CASSPASGRSYEQYF.